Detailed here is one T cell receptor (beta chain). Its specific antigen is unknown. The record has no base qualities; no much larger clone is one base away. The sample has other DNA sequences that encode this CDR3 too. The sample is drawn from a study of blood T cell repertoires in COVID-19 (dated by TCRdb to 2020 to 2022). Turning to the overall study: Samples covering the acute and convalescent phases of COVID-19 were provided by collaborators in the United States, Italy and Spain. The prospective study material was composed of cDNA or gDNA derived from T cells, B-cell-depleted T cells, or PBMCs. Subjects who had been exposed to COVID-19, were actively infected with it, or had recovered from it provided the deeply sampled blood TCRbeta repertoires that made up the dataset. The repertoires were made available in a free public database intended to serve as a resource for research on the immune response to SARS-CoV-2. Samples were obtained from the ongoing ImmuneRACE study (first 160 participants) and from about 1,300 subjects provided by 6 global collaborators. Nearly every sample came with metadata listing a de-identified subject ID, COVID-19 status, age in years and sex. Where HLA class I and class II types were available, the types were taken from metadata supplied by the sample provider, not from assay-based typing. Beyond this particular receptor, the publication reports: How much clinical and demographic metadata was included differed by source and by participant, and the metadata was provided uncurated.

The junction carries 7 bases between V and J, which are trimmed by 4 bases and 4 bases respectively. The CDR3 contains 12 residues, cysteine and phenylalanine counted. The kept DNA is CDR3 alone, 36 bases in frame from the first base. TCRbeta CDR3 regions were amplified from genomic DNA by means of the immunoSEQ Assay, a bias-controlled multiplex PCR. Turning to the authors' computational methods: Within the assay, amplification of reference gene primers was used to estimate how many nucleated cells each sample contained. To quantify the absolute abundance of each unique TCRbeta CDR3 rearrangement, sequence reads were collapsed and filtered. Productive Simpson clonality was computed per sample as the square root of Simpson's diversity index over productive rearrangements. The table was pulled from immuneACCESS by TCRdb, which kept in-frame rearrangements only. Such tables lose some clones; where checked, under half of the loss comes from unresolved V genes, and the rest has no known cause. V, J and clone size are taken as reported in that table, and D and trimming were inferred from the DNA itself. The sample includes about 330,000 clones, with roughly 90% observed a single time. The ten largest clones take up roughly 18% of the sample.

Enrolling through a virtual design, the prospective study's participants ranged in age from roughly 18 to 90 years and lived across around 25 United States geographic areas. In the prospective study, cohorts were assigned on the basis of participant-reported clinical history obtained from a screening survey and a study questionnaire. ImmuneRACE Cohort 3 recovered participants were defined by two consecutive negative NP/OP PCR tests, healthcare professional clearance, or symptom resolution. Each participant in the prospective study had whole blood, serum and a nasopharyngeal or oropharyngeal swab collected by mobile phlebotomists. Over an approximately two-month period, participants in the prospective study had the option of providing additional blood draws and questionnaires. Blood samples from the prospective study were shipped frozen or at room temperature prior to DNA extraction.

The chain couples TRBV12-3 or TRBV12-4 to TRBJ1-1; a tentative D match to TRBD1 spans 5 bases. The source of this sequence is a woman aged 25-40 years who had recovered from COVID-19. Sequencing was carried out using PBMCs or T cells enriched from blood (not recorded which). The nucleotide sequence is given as TGTGCCAGCAGTTCTAGGGGCACTGAAGCTTTCTTT. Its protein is CASSSRGTEAFF.